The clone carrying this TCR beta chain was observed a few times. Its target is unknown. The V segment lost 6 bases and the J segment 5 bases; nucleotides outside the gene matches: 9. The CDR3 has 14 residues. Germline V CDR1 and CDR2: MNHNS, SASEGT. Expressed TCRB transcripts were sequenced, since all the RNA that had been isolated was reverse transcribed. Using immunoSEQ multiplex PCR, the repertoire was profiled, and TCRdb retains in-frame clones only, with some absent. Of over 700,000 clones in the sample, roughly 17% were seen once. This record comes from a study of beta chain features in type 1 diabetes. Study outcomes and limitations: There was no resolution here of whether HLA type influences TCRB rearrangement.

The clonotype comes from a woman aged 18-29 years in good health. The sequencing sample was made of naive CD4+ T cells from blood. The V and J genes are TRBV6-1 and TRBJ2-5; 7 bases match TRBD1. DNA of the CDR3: TGTGCCAGCAGACAGGGGTTGGGCGGTGAGACCCAGTACTTC. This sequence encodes CASRQGLGGETQYF.